Listed below are T cell receptor beta chains from one sample, sequenced in a study of Ad26.COV2.S vaccination and SARS-CoV-2 variants. TCRdb's table, derived via immunoSEQ multiplex PCR, lists solely in-frame clones and lacks some. The sample records about 440,000 clones, 80% to 95% being singletons. Sequences were derived from peripheral blood, sampled in a trial of Ad26.COV2.S vaccine versus placebo. These receptors all stem from a person aged 18-65 years who received the Ad26.COV2.S COVID-19 vaccine or a placebo. Each CDR3 is given with its conserved first and last residue. D genes are given only for firm matches. Only part of the rows carry a size: once, few, many, or a class if the clone is expanded.

J: TRBJ2-5
size: NA
D: TRBD2
V: TRBV7-7
DNA: TGTGCTAGCAGCTTAGCGGGAGTAAGTGGAGAGACCCAGTACTTC
CDR3: CASSLAGVSGETQYF

J: TRBJ1-4
size: NA
D: NA
V: TRBV5-5
DNA: TGTGCCAGCAGCTTGATGCCTGGGCAGACAAATGAAAAACTGTTTTTT
CDR3: CASSLMPGQTNEKLFF

J: TRBJ2-1
size: NA
D: TRBD2
V: TRBV28
DNA: TGTGCCAGCAGTTTATGGGCTAGCGGAGTGAATGAGCAGTTCTTC
CDR3: CASSLWASGVNEQFF

J: TRBJ2-7
size: NA
D: NA
V: TRBV5-4
DNA: TGTGCCAGCAGCCCCGGGACGACCTACGAGCAGTACTTC
CDR3: CASSPGTTYEQYF

J: TRBJ2-4
size: once
D: TRBD1
V: TRBV6-2/TRBV6-3
DNA: TGTGCCAGCAGTTACCCCCGACAGGGGGCGGCCAAAAACATTCAGTACTTC
CDR3: CASSYPRQGAAKNIQYF

J: TRBJ2-3
size: NA
D: TRBD2
V: TRBV5-1
DNA: TGCGCCAGCAGCCGGGGGGAACCCACAGATACGCAGTATTTT
CDR3: CASSRGEPTDTQYF

J: TRBJ2-2
size: NA
D: NA
V: TRBV11-2
DNA: TGTGCCAGCAGCTTAGATTTAAATCCCCGGGAGCTGTTTTTT
CDR3: CASSLDLNPRELFF

J: TRBJ1-3
size: NA
D: NA
V: TRBV5-6
DNA: TGTGCCAGCAGCGGTTACATGAGCTCTGGAAACACCATATATTTT
CDR3: CASSGYMSSGNTIYF

J: TRBJ1-1
size: NA
D: TRBD1
V: TRBV27
DNA: TGTGCCAGCAGTTCGCCCGGGACAGGGGTTGCTGAAGCTTTCTTT
CDR3: CASSSPGTGVAEAFF

J: TRBJ1-1
size: NA
D: NA
V: TRBV18
DNA: TGTGCCAGCTCACCAACAAATCTTAGGACGGTGGCGAATGCTTTCTTT
CDR3: CASSPTNLRTVANAFF

J: TRBJ2-2
size: NA
D: NA
V: TRBV6-2/TRBV6-3
DNA: TGTGCCAGCAGTCAAAAGGTTAACGGGGAGCTGTTTTTT
CDR3: CASSQKVNGELFF

J: TRBJ1-6
size: NA
D: NA
V: TRBV7-3
DNA: TGTGCCAGCAGCGCCAATCCTGGGACACCCCTCCACTTT
CDR3: CASSANPGTPLHF

J: TRBJ1-2
size: NA
D: NA
V: TRBV12-3/TRBV12-4
DNA: TGTGCCAGCAGTTTTTCGGCAGCCGGCTACACCTTC
CDR3: CASSFSAAGYTF

J: TRBJ2-3
size: NA
D: TRBD2
V: TRBV9
DNA: TGTGCCAGCAGGACGGAGCGGGGTCGATTAATTTTT
CDR3: CASRTERGRLIF

J: TRBJ2-1
size: NA
D: NA
V: TRBV27
DNA: TGTGCCAGCAGTTTAGGAGGCGGGCCGAGCTCCTACAATGAGCAGTTCTTC
CDR3: CASSLGGGPSSYNEQFF

J: TRBJ2-1
size: once
D: NA
V: TRBV3-1/TRBV3-2
DNA: TGTGCCAGCAGCCAAGACAGCCCCCTCTCCTACAATGAGCAGTTCTTC
CDR3: CASSQDSPLSYNEQFF

J: TRBJ1-1
size: NA
D: NA
V: TRBV4-2
DNA: TGTGCCAGCAGCCTCGGCGTAAGGGAGTTAGGTACTGAAGCTTTCTTT
CDR3: CASSLGVRELGTEAFF

J: TRBJ2-1
size: once
D: NA
V: TRBV11-3
DNA: TGTGCCAGCAGCTTACACGGAAGCCCTCGAAATGAGCAGTTCTTC
CDR3: CASSLHGSPRNEQFF

J: TRBJ1-2
size: NA
D: NA
V: TRBV29-1
DNA: TGCAGCGTTGAAGAGGGAGTAGATGGCTACACCTTC
CDR3: CSVEEGVDGYTF

J: TRBJ2-3
size: NA
D: NA
V: TRBV7-3
DNA: TGTGCCAGCAGCGAGGGGCATAGCACAGATACGCAGTATTTT
CDR3: CASSEGHSTDTQYF

J: TRBJ2-7
size: NA
D: TRBD2
V: TRBV28
DNA: TGTGCCAGCGTGGGCGGACTAGCGGGATACGAGCAGTACTTC
CDR3: CASVGGLAGYEQYF

J: TRBJ2-3
size: NA
D: TRBD2
V: TRBV14
DNA: TGTGCCAGCAGCCAAATCCCTAGCGGGAGGTACACAGATACGCAGTATTTT
CDR3: CASSQIPSGRYTDTQYF

J: TRBJ2-1
size: NA
D: NA
V: TRBV6-5
DNA: TGTGCCAGCAGTTACTCTGGACTAAATGAGCAGTTCTTC
CDR3: CASSYSGLNEQFF

J: TRBJ2-3
size: NA
D: TRBD1
V: TRBV7-2
DNA: TGTGCCAGCAGCGTAGACAGGGACATCACAGATACGCAGTATTTT
CDR3: CASSVDRDITDTQYF

J: TRBJ2-7
size: NA
D: TRBD1
V: TRBV16
DNA: TGTGCCAGCAGCGATGGACAGGGTATCTACGAGCAGTACTTC
CDR3: CASSDGQGIYEQYF

J: TRBJ1-1
size: once
D: NA
V: TRBV2
DNA: TGTGCCAGCAGTGACAGGGTCACTGAAGCTTTCTTT
CDR3: CASSDRVTEAFF

J: TRBJ2-7
size: NA
D: NA
V: TRBV7-9
DNA: TGTGCCAGCAGCAAAGTAATGGGGCCACCGGGAGAGCAGTACTTC
CDR3: CASSKVMGPPGEQYF

J: TRBJ1-2
size: NA
D: NA
V: TRBV5-1
DNA: TGCGCCAGCAGCTTAACAGGGACTAACTATGGCTACACCTTC
CDR3: CASSLTGTNYGYTF

J: TRBJ2-7
size: NA
D: NA
V: TRBV6-2/TRBV6-3
DNA: TGTGCCAGCAGTTACCCCGGGTCCAGGGAGCAGTTATACGAGCAGTACTTC
CDR3: CASSYPGSREQLYEQYF

J: TRBJ1-2
size: NA
D: NA
V: TRBV4-2
DNA: TGTGCCAGCAGCCCCCTGGGACGGATTAACTATGGCTACACCTTC
CDR3: CASSPLGRINYGYTF

J: TRBJ2-7
size: NA
D: NA
V: TRBV10-3
DNA: TGTGCCATCAGGGACTCAGGGGGGGGTTACGAGCAGTACTTC
CDR3: CAIRDSGGGYEQYF

J: TRBJ2-3
size: NA
D: NA
V: TRBV4-2
DNA: TGTGCCAGCAGCCAATCGGGTCGGGCAGATACGCAGTATTTT
CDR3: CASSQSGRADTQYF

J: TRBJ2-5
size: NA
D: NA
V: TRBV24-1
DNA: TGTGCCACCAGTGCGGCCGGGATCTCCCAGTACTTC
CDR3: CATSAAGISQYF

J: TRBJ2-3
size: NA
D: NA
V: TRBV5-6
DNA: TGTGCCAGCAGCTTCCTACTGCGCAGCGACGATACGCAGTATTTT
CDR3: CASSFLLRSDDTQYF

J: TRBJ1-1
size: NA
D: NA
V: TRBV13
DNA: TGTGCCAGCAGCTTAGGAGTAGGGAGGGGAGCGGTGTACACTGAAGCTTTCTTT
CDR3: CASSLGVGRGAVYTEAFF

J: TRBJ1-5
size: NA
D: NA
V: TRBV7-9
DNA: TGTGCCAGCAGCTTAGTGGCAGGGACCGACAATCAGCCCCAGCATTTT
CDR3: CASSLVAGTDNQPQHF

J: TRBJ2-7
size: NA
D: TRBD1
V: TRBV5-6
DNA: TGTGCCAGCAGCTTGGGGGGGACAGGAATCTACGAGCAGTACTTC
CDR3: CASSLGGTGIYEQYF

J: TRBJ1-5
size: NA
D: NA
V: TRBV13
DNA: TGTGCCAGCAGCTTAACCCGGGGAAAGGGACAGCCCCAGCATTTT
CDR3: CASSLTRGKGQPQHF

J: TRBJ2-5
size: NA
D: NA
V: TRBV28
DNA: TGTGCCAGCAGTTCGACATCACGCCGGGGGACCCAGTACTTC
CDR3: CASSSTSRRGTQYF

J: TRBJ2-7
size: NA
D: NA
V: TRBV2
DNA: TGTGCCAGCAAAGCGCAACCGAAAACCTACGAGCAGTACTTC
CDR3: CASKAQPKTYEQYF

J: TRBJ2-5
size: NA
D: NA
V: TRBV15
DNA: TGTGCCACCTCGCTCGGGAGGAGGGGGCAAGAGACCCAGTACTTC
CDR3: CATSLGRRGQETQYF

J: TRBJ2-5
size: NA
D: TRBD1
V: TRBV4-2
DNA: TGTGCCAGCAGCCAAGATCCCCCCTCGGGACAGGCTTGGTACCAAGAGACCCAGTACTTC
CDR3: CASSQDPPSGQAWYQETQYF

J: TRBJ2-7
size: NA
D: NA
V: TRBV28
DNA: TGTGCCAGCAGTTTACGCGGGACGAGGCAGTACTTC
CDR3: CASSLRGTRQYF

J: TRBJ2-3
size: NA
D: NA
V: TRBV18
DNA: TGTGCCAGCTCCACCATATCTAAAACAGATACGCAGTATTTT
CDR3: CASSTISKTDTQYF

J: TRBJ2-7
size: NA
D: TRBD2
V: TRBV27
DNA: TGTGCCAGCAAGATTAGCGGGTCCCCCTACGAGCAGTACTTC
CDR3: CASKISGSPYEQYF

J: TRBJ1-4
size: NA
D: NA
V: TRBV18
DNA: TGTGCCAGCTCGCCTCGAGTCGTTGGCGCGGAGGGAACTAATGAAAAACTGTTTTTT
CDR3: CASSPRVVGAEGTNEKLFF